This TCR beta chain was captured by sequencing in a study of blood T cells in healthy people across ages. Study background: Per every two T cells, about one barcoded beta molecule was captured by template switching.

For the second PCR, which ran for 7 to 11 cycles, a sample-barcoded 5' primer and a J-beta primer mix were used. TCRdb re-analysed the 5' RACE reads in MiXCR, keeping a single row per CDR3 protein. There are around 1,900,000 distinct CDR3 sequences in the sample; about two fifths occur only once, and 23% lies in the top ten. This clonotype was found many times. Its specificity is not known. Study-level findings and limits: Comparison with aged donors showed that long-lived donors had more naive CD4+ cells and higher diversity.

The sample consisted of blood. The TCR was taken from a human donor in good health.

The CDR3 DNA is TGTGCCACCGAGCGGGACAGGGTCTCTGGGGCCAACGTCCTGACTTTC. Amino acid sequence: CATERDRVSGANVLTF. V gene TRBV10-3 combines with J gene TRBJ2-6, with 9 bases lining up with TRBD1. After removal of 10 bases from V and 0 bases from J, the junction contained 7 bases not matched to a gene. This CDR3 contains 16 residues. Per germline, CDR1 ENHRY and CDR2 SYGVKD.